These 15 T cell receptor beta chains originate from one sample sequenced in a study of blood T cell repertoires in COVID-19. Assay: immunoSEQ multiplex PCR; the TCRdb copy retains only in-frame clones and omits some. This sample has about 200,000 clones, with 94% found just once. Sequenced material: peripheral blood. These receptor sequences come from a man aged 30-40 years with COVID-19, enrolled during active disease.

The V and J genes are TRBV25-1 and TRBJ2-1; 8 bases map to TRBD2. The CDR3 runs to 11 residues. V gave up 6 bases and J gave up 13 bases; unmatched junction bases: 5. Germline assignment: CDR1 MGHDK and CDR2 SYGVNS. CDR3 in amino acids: CASRVAGPQFF. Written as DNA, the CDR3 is TGTGCCAGCAGAGTAGCGGGGCCACAGTTCTTC.

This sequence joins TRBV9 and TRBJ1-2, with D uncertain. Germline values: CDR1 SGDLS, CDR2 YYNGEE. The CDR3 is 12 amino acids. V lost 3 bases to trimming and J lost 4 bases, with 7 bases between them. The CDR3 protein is CASSGLSYGYTF. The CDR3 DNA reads TGTGCCAGCAGCGGACTCAGCTATGGCTACACCTTC.

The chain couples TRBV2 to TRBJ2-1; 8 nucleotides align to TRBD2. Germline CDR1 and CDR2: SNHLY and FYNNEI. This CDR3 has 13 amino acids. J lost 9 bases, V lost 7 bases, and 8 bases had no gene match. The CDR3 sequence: CASTGLGRSEQFF. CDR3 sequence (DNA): TGTGCCAGCACGGGACTAGGTAGGAGTGAGCAGTTCTTC.

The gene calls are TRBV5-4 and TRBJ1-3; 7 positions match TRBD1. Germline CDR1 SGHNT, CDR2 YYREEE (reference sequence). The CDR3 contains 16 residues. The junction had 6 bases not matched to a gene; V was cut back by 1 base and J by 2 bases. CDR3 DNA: TGTGCCAGCAGCTTGACAGGGGTTAGTCCTGGAAACACCATATATTTT. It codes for CASSLTGVSPGNTIYF.

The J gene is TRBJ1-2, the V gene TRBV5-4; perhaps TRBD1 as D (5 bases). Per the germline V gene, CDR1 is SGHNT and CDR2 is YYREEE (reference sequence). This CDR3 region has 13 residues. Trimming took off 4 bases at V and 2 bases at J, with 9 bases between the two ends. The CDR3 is CASSQQVNYGYTF. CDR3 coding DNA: TGTGCCAGCAGCCAACAGGTGAACTATGGCTACACCTTC.

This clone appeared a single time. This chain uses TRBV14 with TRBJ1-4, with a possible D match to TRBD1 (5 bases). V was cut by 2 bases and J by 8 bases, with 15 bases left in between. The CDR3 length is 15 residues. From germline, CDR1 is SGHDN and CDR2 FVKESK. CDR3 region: CASSQSTVRSEKLFF. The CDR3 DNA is TGTGCCAGCAGCCAATCGACAGTGAGGTCGGAAAAACTGTTTTTT.

This CDR3 is CSVEGTEKNTEAFF. CDR3 nucleotides: TGCAGCGTTGAAGGGACAGAGAAGAACACTGAAGCTTTCTTT. V gene TRBV29-1 combines with J gene TRBJ1-1; a weak D match, TRBD1 (6 bases). Germline V gene sequence: CDR1 SQVTM, CDR2 ANQGSEA. Trimming left V 1 base short and J 1 base short, with 10 bases between. The CDR3 is made up of 14 amino acids.

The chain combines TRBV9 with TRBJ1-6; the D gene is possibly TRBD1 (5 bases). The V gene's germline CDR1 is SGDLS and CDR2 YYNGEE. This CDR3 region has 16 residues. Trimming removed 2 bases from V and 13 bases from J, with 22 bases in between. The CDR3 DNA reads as TGTGCCAGCAGCGTTGATTCGGGGGGACCTCTTTCCCCCCTCCACTTT. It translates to CASSVDSGGPLSPLHF.

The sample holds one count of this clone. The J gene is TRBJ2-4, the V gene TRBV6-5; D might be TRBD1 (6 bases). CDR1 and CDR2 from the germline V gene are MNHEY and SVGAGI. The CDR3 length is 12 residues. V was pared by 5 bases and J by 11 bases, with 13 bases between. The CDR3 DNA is TGTGCCAGCAGTCACCGGGACAACGTTCAGTACTTC. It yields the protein CASSHRDNVQYF.

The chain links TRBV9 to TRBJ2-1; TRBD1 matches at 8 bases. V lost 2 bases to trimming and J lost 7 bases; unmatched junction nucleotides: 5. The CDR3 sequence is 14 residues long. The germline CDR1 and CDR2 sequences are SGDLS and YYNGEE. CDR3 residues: CASSVRTGLNEQFF. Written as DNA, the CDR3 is TGTGCCAGCAGCGTTAGGACAGGGCTGAATGAGCAGTTCTTC.

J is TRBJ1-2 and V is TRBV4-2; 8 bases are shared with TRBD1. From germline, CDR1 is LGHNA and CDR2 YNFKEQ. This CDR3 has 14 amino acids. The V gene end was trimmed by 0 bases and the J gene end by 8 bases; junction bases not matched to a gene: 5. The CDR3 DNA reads TGTGCCAGCAGCCAAGATAGGACAGGGACCGGCTACACCTTC. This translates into CASSQDRTGTGYTF.

DNA of the CDR3: TGCGCCAGCAGCCAAGATGGAGACGAGCAGTACTTC. Protein sequence: CASSQDGDEQYF. This chain links TRBV4-1 with TRBJ2-7, with no clear D. CDR1 and CDR2 from the germline V gene are MGHRA and YSYEKL. The CDR3 consists of 12 residues. The V end was cut by 0 bases, the J end by 5 bases, with 5 bases between.

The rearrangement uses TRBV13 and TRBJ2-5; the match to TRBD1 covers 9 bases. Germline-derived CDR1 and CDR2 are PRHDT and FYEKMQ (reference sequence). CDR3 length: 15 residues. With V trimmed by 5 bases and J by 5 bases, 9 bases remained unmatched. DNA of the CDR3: TGTGCCAGCAGCCTAAGGACAGGGGAGGGGGAGACCCAGTACTTC. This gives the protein CASSLRTGEGETQYF.

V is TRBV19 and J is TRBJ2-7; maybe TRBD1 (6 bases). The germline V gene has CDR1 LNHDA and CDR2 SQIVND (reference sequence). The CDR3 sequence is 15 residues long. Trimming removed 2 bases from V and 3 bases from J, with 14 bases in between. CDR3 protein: CASSITGQLNYEQYF. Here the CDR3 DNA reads TGTGCCAGTAGTATAACAGGACAGCTAAACTACGAGCAGTACTTC.

The CDR3 reads CASSSRTGLGTEAFF. CDR3 DNA: TGTGCCAGCAGTTCTCGGACAGGGTTGGGCACTGAAGCTTTCTTT. This rearrangement joins TRBV25-1 to TRBJ1-1; 8 nucleotides align to TRBD1. Looked up from germline, CDR1 is MGHDK and CDR2 is SYGVNS. CDR3 length: 15 amino acids. V trimming: 5 bases; J trimming: 4 bases; junction bases outside the gene matches: 9.